This is a list of T cell receptor beta chains from one sample in a study of blood T cell repertoires in COVID-19. The data were produced by immunoSEQ multiplex PCR, yet TCRdb's version contains in-frame clones alone and is incomplete. The sample carries tens of thousands of clones, 75% to 90% recorded once. Material for sequencing was peripheral blood. The receptors come from a man between 60 and 75 years old with acute or convalescent COVID-19. Each CDR3 is given with its conserved first and last residue. Each record gives: clone size, J gene, D gene, V gene, CDR3 DNA, CDR3 protein. D genes are given only for firm matches. The size entry is marked missing in some rows and otherwise reads once, few, many or a size class.

clone_size: -
j_call: TRBJ1-1
d_call: TRBD1
v_call: TRBV6-6
cdr3_nt: TGTGCCAGCGGGACAGGGTTGAGCACTGAAGCTTTCTTT
cdr3_aa: CASGTGLSTEAFF

clone_size: -
j_call: TRBJ2-1
d_call: TRBD2
v_call: TRBV7-6
cdr3_nt: TGTGCCAGCAGCGGTCGGACTAGCAGCCCCAATGAGCAGTTCTTC
cdr3_aa: CASSGRTSSPNEQFF

clone_size: -
j_call: TRBJ1-3
d_call: -
v_call: TRBV29-1
cdr3_nt: TGCAGCGCTGGTAGGGGAACTGGAAACACCATATATTTT
cdr3_aa: CSAGRGTGNTIYF

clone_size: -
j_call: TRBJ1-2
d_call: -
v_call: TRBV7-8
cdr3_nt: TGTGCCAGCAGCTTAGCACTGAACTATGGCTACACCTTC
cdr3_aa: CASSLALNYGYTF

clone_size: once
j_call: TRBJ2-5
d_call: TRBD2
v_call: TRBV4-1
cdr3_nt: TGCGCCAGCAGCCTCCTAGCGGGAGGACCCGGGAAGACCCAGTACTTC
cdr3_aa: CASSLLAGGPGKTQYF

clone_size: -
j_call: TRBJ2-5
d_call: -
v_call: TRBV12-3/TRBV12-4
cdr3_nt: TGTGCCAGCAGCCGGGACTACCAAGAGACCCAGTACTTC
cdr3_aa: CASSRDYQETQYF

clone_size: -
j_call: TRBJ1-1
d_call: TRBD1
v_call: TRBV30
cdr3_nt: TGTGCCTGGAGTACCCGGACAGGGGGTGGTACTGAAGCTTTCTTT
cdr3_aa: CAWSTRTGGGTEAFF

clone_size: -
j_call: TRBJ2-2
d_call: TRBD2
v_call: TRBV18
cdr3_nt: TGTGCCAGCTCAGCTATGGGACTAGCGACGAACACCGGGGAGCTGTTTTTT
cdr3_aa: CASSAMGLATNTGELFF

clone_size: -
j_call: TRBJ1-2
d_call: TRBD1
v_call: TRBV30
cdr3_nt: TGTGCCTGGAGTACAGGGGGCAGCTATGGCTACACCTTC
cdr3_aa: CAWSTGGSYGYTF

clone_size: -
j_call: TRBJ1-2
d_call: -
v_call: TRBV7-2
cdr3_nt: TGTGCCAGCAGCTTAGGTCTGGGAGCGGGGGGCTACACCTTC
cdr3_aa: CASSLGLGAGGYTF

clone_size: few
j_call: TRBJ1-4
d_call: -
v_call: TRBV29-1
cdr3_nt: TGCAGCGTTCTAATTAACCACAGGAGTACTAATGAAAAACTGTTTTTT
cdr3_aa: CSVLINHRSTNEKLFF

clone_size: -
j_call: TRBJ1-6
d_call: -
v_call: TRBV2
cdr3_nt: TGTGCCAGCACTGGATCCGCCTTTTTTTCCTTGGGGCGGGGGAATTCACCCCTCCACTTT
cdr3_aa: CASTGSAFFSLGRGNSPLHF

clone_size: -
j_call: TRBJ2-5
d_call: -
v_call: TRBV12-3/TRBV12-4
cdr3_nt: TGTGCCAGCAGTCCCGAAGAGACCCAGTACTTC
cdr3_aa: CASSPEETQYF

clone_size: -
j_call: TRBJ2-1
d_call: -
v_call: TRBV21-1
cdr3_nt: TGTGCCAGCGCTAACACCAAGGAGGCTTGGGACAATGAGCAGTTCTTC
cdr3_aa: CASANTKEAWDNEQFF

clone_size: once
j_call: TRBJ1-5
d_call: TRBD1
v_call: TRBV30
cdr3_nt: TGTGCCTGGAAGGACAGGGGCAATCAGCCCCAGCATTTT
cdr3_aa: CAWKDRGNQPQHF

clone_size: -
j_call: TRBJ1-1
d_call: TRBD1
v_call: TRBV7-2
cdr3_nt: TGTGCCAGCAGCTTTTCTGACAGGGGAACTGAAGCTTTCTTT
cdr3_aa: CASSFSDRGTEAFF

clone_size: -
j_call: TRBJ1-6
d_call: TRBD1
v_call: TRBV5-1
cdr3_nt: TGCGCCAGCAGCTTGGGACAGGGGAATTCACCCCTCCACTTT
cdr3_aa: CASSLGQGNSPLHF

clone_size: -
j_call: TRBJ1-6
d_call: -
v_call: TRBV30
cdr3_nt: TGTGCCTGGAACCCGGGACTTGTTTCACCCCTCCACTTT
cdr3_aa: CAWNPGLVSPLHF

clone_size: -
j_call: TRBJ1-6
d_call: TRBD1
v_call: TRBV9
cdr3_nt: TGTGCCAGCAGCGTAGCTAGCGGACAGGGGGCTTTAAATAATTCACCCCTCCACTTT
cdr3_aa: CASSVASGQGALNNSPLHF

clone_size: -
j_call: TRBJ2-2
d_call: TRBD1
v_call: TRBV7-9
cdr3_nt: TGTGCCAGCAGCCCAAACAGGGGCAGGACGAACACCGGGGAGCTGTTTTTT
cdr3_aa: CASSPNRGRTNTGELFF

clone_size: -
j_call: TRBJ1-1
d_call: TRBD1
v_call: TRBV30
cdr3_nt: TGTGCCTGGAGTCGGACAGGTGAAGCTTTCTTT
cdr3_aa: CAWSRTGEAFF

clone_size: -
j_call: TRBJ1-1
d_call: TRBD1
v_call: TRBV5-1
cdr3_nt: TGCGCCAGCAGCTTACAGGGGGCATTCACTGAAGCTTTCTTT
cdr3_aa: CASSLQGAFTEAFF

clone_size: once
j_call: TRBJ1-2
d_call: -
v_call: TRBV30
cdr3_nt: TGTGCCTGGAGTGTAAACAGGGATGACGGCTACACCTTC
cdr3_aa: CAWSVNRDDGYTF

clone_size: -
j_call: TRBJ2-5
d_call: -
v_call: TRBV14
cdr3_nt: TGTGCCAGCAGCCAAGATCCAAACATAGAGACCCAGTACTTC
cdr3_aa: CASSQDPNIETQYF

clone_size: -
j_call: TRBJ2-6
d_call: -
v_call: TRBV10-3
cdr3_nt: TGTGCCATCAGTGTTAGTTCTGGGGCCAACGTCCTGACTTTC
cdr3_aa: CAISVSSGANVLTF

clone_size: -
j_call: TRBJ2-2
d_call: -
v_call: TRBV7-9
cdr3_nt: TGTGCCAGCAGCTTGAGGTTGGGCACCGGGGAGCTGTTTTTT
cdr3_aa: CASSLRLGTGELFF

clone_size: -
j_call: TRBJ2-4
d_call: TRBD1
v_call: TRBV6-2/TRBV6-3
cdr3_nt: TGTGCCAGCAGTTATTCCCCCGGGACAGGGGGCACCCGCGGGAAAAACATTCAGTACTTC
cdr3_aa: CASSYSPGTGGTRGKNIQYF

clone_size: -
j_call: TRBJ1-2
d_call: -
v_call: TRBV4-2
cdr3_nt: TGTGCCAGCAGCCCCAACTTAGGGAGTTTGTATGGCTACACCTTC
cdr3_aa: CASSPNLGSLYGYTF

clone_size: -
j_call: TRBJ1-6
d_call: -
v_call: TRBV5-1
cdr3_nt: TGCGCCAGCAGCCCCTCAGGAGGTTCACCCCTCCACTTT
cdr3_aa: CASSPSGGSPLHF

clone_size: -
j_call: TRBJ1-1
d_call: TRBD1
v_call: TRBV7-2
cdr3_nt: TGTGCCAGCAGCTCGACAGGGTTGGGGAACACTGAAGCTTTCTTT
cdr3_aa: CASSSTGLGNTEAFF

clone_size: few
j_call: TRBJ2-7
d_call: -
v_call: TRBV11-2
cdr3_nt: TGTGCCAGCAGCCCGGGCGGGGCGGAGGGTATATACGAGCAGTACTTC
cdr3_aa: CASSPGGAEGIYEQYF

clone_size: -
j_call: TRBJ2-5
d_call: TRBD2
v_call: TRBV28
cdr3_nt: TGTGCCAGCGCGCGATGGGAGGGGGAGACCCAGTACTTC
cdr3_aa: CASARWEGETQYF

clone_size: few
j_call: TRBJ2-2
d_call: -
v_call: TRBV5-6
cdr3_nt: TGTGCCAGCAGCTCCCTCGGGGGAGCGAACACCGGGGAGCTGTTTTTT
cdr3_aa: CASSSLGGANTGELFF

clone_size: -
j_call: TRBJ2-7
d_call: -
v_call: TRBV19
cdr3_nt: TGTGCCAGTAGTACTTCGACGGGCGGACACCCCCCCTACGAGCAGTACTTC
cdr3_aa: CASSTSTGGHPPYEQYF

clone_size: -
j_call: TRBJ1-5
d_call: TRBD1
v_call: TRBV9
cdr3_nt: TGTGCCAGTGGAGCGGGGACAGGGGATCAGCCCCAGCATTTT
cdr3_aa: CASGAGTGDQPQHF

clone_size: -
j_call: TRBJ2-2
d_call: TRBD1
v_call: TRBV30
cdr3_nt: TGTGCCTGGAAGGGGACAGGGGGCGACACCGGGGAGCTGTTTTTT
cdr3_aa: CAWKGTGGDTGELFF

clone_size: -
j_call: TRBJ1-3
d_call: -
v_call: TRBV10-3
cdr3_nt: TGTGCCTCTAGGGGGGGGCTTGCTGGAAACACCATATATTTT
cdr3_aa: CASRGGLAGNTIYF

clone_size: -
j_call: TRBJ2-1
d_call: -
v_call: TRBV11-2
cdr3_nt: TGTGCCAGCAGCTTAGTGATCGGTGAGCAGTTCTTC
cdr3_aa: CASSLVIGEQFF

clone_size: -
j_call: TRBJ1-4
d_call: -
v_call: TRBV4-1
cdr3_nt: TGCGCCAGCAGCCAAACGAGGGTGTCTAATGAAAAACTGTTTTTT
cdr3_aa: CASSQTRVSNEKLFF